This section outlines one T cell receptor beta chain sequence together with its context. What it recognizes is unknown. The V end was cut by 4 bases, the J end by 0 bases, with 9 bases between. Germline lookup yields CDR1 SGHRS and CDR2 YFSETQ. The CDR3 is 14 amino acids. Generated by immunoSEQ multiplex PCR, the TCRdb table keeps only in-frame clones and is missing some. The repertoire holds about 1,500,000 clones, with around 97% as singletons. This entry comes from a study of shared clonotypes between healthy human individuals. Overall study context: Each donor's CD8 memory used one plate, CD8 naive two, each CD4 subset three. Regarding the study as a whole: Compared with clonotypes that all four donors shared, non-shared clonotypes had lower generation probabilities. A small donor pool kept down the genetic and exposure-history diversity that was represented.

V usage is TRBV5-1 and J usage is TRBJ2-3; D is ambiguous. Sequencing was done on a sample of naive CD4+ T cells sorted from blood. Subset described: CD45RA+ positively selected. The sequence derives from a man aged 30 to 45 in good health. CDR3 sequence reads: CASSPLQSTDTQYF. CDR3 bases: TGCGCCAGCAGCCCACTGCAAAGCACAGATACGCAGTATTTT.